Listed here are 9 T cell receptor delta chains from one sample, sequenced in a study of γδ T cells in repeated Plasmodium falciparum infection. Vgamma9/Vdelta2+ and Vdelta2-negative gammadelta T cells were flow-sorted from PBMC for bulk sequencing. TCRdb applied CATT to the multiplex PCR reads for clone calling. Here the sample spans around 82,000 delta-chain clones, 1.4% being singletons. Sample: gamma-delta T cells from blood. The source is a pool of human donors (malaria-infected and uninfected, not separated).

In regard to this clone: TCRdb pairs this DNA with a much larger clone's protein that differs at residue 19, likely a read error; the protein shown was translated from the DNA. V gene TRDV1 was called; the J gene was not; the table's D call, TRDD3, was not checked against the DNA. The germline gives CDR1 TSWWSYY, CDR2 QGS. The CDR3 is 21 amino acids. CDR3 sequence (DNA): TGTGCTCTTGGGGAAGTTCTCCGGGACTGGGGGATACTCACTTACACCGATAAACCCATCTTT. It specifies CALGEVLRDWGILTYTDKPIF.

The sample holds a few counts of this clone. A read error is likely here: a far larger clone is one base away. Distinct nucleotide sequences in the sample also encode this CDR3. The chain joins TRDV2 to TRDJ3; 9 bases are shared with TRDD3. Assignment of the J gene here rests on matching the DNA to germline, because TCRdb gives none. The ends lost 5 bases at V and 3 bases at J; junction bases unmatched: 13. The CDR3 is 19 amino acids. Germline V lookup: CDR1 GEAIGNYY, CDR2 EKD. CDR3 nucleotides: TGTGCCTGTGTCCCCGTACTGGGGGACACGGGCTGGGACACCCGACAGATGTTTTTC. Translation gives CACVPVLGDTGWDTRQMFF.

This clone has just a few counts. The amino acid sequence in TCRdb belongs to a much larger clone and departs from this DNA's translation at residue 20, likely a sequencing read error; the sequence shown is translated from the DNA. The chain's CDR3 is CALGRTRASYVQLGVLHTDRLIF. The CDR3 DNA follows: TGTGCTCTTGGGAGAACCAGGGCTTCCTACGTCCAACTGGGGGTTCTACACACCGATAGACTCATCTTT. The genes are TRDV1 and TRDJ1; D possibly uses TRDD2 or TRDD3 (8 bases each). In the absence of a J gene in TCRdb, the DNA was matched to germline to assign it here. In germline, CDR1 is TSWWSYY, CDR2 QGS. The CDR3 is 23 residues long.

In regard to this clone: A far more abundant clone sits one base away, making this likely a read error. The same CDR3 arises from other DNA sequences in this sample as well. The CDR3 sequence is CALGEVGGIPSYTDKLIF. As DNA, the CDR3 is TGTGCGCTTGGGGAAGTGGGAGGGATCCCATCCTACACCGATAAACTCATCTTT. The chain combines TRDV1 with TRDJ1; D might be TRDD3 (5 bases). No J gene is reported in TCRdb; it was inferred here by comparing the DNA with germline. Germline V CDR1 and CDR2: TSWWSYY, QGS. The CDR3 runs 18 residues.

Comments on this clone: TCRdb shows a much larger clone's protein in place of this DNA's translation, and the two differ at residue 16, likely through a read error; the protein shown is translated from the DNA. The J gene is uncalled and the V gene is TRDV3; the table's D call, TRDD3, was not checked against the DNA. CDR1 is TVYSNPD and CDR2 is GDNSRS in the germline V gene (reference sequence). This CDR3 has 19 amino acids. CDR3 in DNA: TGTGCCTTTACAGCTCGGTCCAACGGAGGGTTGGACTACACCGATAATCTCATCTTT. Translating it yields CAFTARSNGGLDYTDNLIF.

There are many counts of this clone. For this DNA, TCRdb reports the protein of a much larger clone, which diverges at residue 16, most likely from a read error; the protein presented here is translated directly from the DNA. The V gene reported is TRDV1; the J gene is uncalled; TRDD3, the table's D call, lacks a check against the DNA. Germline CDR1 and CDR2: TSWWSYY and QGS. CDR3 length equals 18 residues. CDR3 nucleotides: TGTGCTCTTGGGGAACTTTCAGTCATGGGGGATACAACCGATAAACCCATCTTT. This encodes CALGELSVMGDTTDKPIF.

Points on this clone: Since a far larger clone is one base different, this is likely a read error. The chain has TRDV1 and TRDJ1, with 13 positions matching TRDD3. No J gene is reported in TCRdb; it was inferred here by comparing the DNA with germline. Unmatched junction bases numbered 51, after V lost 0 bases and J lost 2 bases. CDR3 length equals 33 residues. Looked up from germline, CDR1 is TSWWSYY and CDR2 is QGS. The DNA for the CDR3 is TGTGCTCTTGGGGAACTGCCCGCCTCCCCTCTCCCGATTCTATACTGGGGGATACGCCTCGCAACCTTGGACCAACAAAGAACCGATAAACTCATCTTT. Translated, it gives CALGELPASPLPILYWGIRLATLDQQRTDKLIF.

This clone showed up many times. V usage is TRDV1 and J usage is TRDJ1; D not resolved. Germline values: CDR1 TSWWSYY, CDR2 QGS. Trimming shortened V by 5 bases and J by 3 bases, and 16 bases separated the two germline ends. The CDR3 spans 15 residues. The CDR3 sequence is CALGKPRPVADKLIF. The CDR3 DNA is TGTGCTCTTGGGAAACCCCGGCCTGTGGCCGATAAACTCATCTTT.

This clone was seen at least ten times. This DNA's translation and the protein TCRdb lists, from a much larger clone, do not match at residue 15, likely due to a read error; the protein shown is translated from the DNA. For the V gene the call is TRDV2; the J gene has no call; the D segment call TRDD3 is taken from the table without a DNA check. Germline V CDR1 and CDR2: GEAIGNYY, EKD. This CDR3 comprises 17 residues. CDR3 in amino acids: CACASLTGGSYTDKPIF. The CDR3 DNA sequence: TGTGCCTGTGCTTCCCTTACTGGGGGATCTTACACCGATAAACCCATCTTT.